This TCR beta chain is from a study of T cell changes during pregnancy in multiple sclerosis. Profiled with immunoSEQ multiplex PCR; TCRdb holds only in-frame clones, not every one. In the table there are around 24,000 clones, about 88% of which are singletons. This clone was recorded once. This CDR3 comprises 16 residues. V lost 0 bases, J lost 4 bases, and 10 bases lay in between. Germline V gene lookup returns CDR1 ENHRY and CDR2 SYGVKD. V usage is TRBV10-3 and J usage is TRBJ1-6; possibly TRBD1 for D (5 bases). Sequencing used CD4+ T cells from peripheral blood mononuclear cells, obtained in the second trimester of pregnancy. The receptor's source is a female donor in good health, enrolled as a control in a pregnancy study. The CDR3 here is CAISESTGLYNSPLHF. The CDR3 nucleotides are TGTGCCATCAGTGAGTCAACAGGTTTATATAATTCACCCCTCCACTTT.